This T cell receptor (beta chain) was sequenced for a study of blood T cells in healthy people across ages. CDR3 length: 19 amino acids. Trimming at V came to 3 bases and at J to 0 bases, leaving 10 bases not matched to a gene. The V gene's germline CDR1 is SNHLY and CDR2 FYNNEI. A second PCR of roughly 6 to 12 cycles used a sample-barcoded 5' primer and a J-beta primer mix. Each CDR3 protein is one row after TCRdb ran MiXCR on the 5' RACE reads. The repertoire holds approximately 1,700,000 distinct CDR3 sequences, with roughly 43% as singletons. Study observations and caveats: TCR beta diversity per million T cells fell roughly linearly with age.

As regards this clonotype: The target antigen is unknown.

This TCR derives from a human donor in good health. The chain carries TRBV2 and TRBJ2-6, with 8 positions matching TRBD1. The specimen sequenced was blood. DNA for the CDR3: TGTGCCAGCAGTGAGCTACAGGGGGTGGTCCTCTCTGGGGCCAACGTCCTGACTTTC. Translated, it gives CASSELQGVVLSGANVLTF.